This T cell receptor (beta chain) originates from a study of T cell repertoires in cytomegalovirus infection. Study information: Newly reported HLA-C-restricted and thoroughly characterized HLA-B-restricted CMV epitopes were employed. CMV infection and matching HLA type were both indicated by public TCR beta signatures. General study results and limits: What dominated the ex vivo response were HLA-C-restricted CMV-specific TCR beta clonotypes.

Germline V gene sequence: CDR1 MNHNY, CDR2 SVGAGI (reference sequence). Trimming shortened V by 5 bases and J by 6 bases, and 11 bases separated the two germline ends. The length of the CDR3 is 12 residues. TCRdb recomputed calls from the reads with MiXCR, one row per CDR3 protein. Altogether around 310,000 distinct CDR3 sequences are present, 25% to 35% being singletons, with the ten largest covering about 20%. Comment on this clonotype: Its antigen is not known.

This clonotype was sampled from a human donor in good health (CMV status not recorded). Some clones in this sample may be carry-over from other donors' samples. The V and J genes are TRBV6-6 and TRBJ2-7; maybe TRBD1 (6 bases). Sequences were derived from cultured PBMCs, sampled from culture after CMV antigen stimulation. The CDR3 DNA reads as TGTGCCAGCAGTGTCCAGGGGACCGAGCAGTACTTC. Encoded protein: CASSVQGTEQYF.